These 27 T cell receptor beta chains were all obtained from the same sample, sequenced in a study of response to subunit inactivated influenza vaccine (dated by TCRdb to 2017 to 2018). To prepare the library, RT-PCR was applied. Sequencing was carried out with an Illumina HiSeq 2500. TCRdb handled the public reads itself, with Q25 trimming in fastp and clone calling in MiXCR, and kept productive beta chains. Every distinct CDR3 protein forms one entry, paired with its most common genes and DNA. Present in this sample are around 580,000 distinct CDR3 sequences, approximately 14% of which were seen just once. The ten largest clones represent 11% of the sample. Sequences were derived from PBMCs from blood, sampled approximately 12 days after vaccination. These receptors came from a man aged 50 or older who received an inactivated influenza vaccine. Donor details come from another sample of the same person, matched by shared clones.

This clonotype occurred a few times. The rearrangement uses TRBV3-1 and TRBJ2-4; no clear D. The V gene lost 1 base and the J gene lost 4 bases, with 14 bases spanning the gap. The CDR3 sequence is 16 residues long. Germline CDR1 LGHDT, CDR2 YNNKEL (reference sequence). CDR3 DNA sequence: TGTGCCAGCAGCCAAGGAATGGGCAGCCGAAAAAACATTCAGTACTTC. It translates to CASSQGMGSRKNIQYF.

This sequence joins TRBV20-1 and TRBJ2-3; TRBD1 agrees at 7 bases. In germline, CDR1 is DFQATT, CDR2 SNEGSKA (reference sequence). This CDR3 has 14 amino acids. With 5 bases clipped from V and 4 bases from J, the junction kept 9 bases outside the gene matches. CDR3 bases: TGCAGTGCTCTTAGACAGGGTGCCTCAGATACGCAGTATTTT. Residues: CSALRQGASDTQYF.

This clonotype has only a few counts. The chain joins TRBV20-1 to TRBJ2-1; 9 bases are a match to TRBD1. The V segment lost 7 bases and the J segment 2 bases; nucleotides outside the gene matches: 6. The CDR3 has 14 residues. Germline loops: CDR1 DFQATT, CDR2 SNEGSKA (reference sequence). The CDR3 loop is CSGRTGDAYNEQFF. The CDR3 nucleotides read TGCAGTGGGAGGACAGGGGACGCCTACAATGAGCAGTTCTTC.

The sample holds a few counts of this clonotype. CDR3 in amino acids: CSAEGLAGGPEQFF. In nucleotides, the CDR3 is TGCAGTGCTGAGGGACTAGCGGGAGGACCAGAGCAGTTCTTC. This chain connects TRBV20-1 to TRBJ2-1; 15 nucleotides agree with TRBD2. The CDR3 extends over 14 amino acids. After removal of 5 bases from V and 10 bases from J, the junction contained 6 bases not matched to a gene. Germline CDR1 reads DFQATT; CDR2 reads SNEGSKA (reference sequence).

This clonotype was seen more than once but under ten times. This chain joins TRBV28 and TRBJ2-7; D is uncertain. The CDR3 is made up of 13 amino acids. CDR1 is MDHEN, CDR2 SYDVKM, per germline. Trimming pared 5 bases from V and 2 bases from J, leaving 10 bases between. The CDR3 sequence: CASSPAPTYEQYF. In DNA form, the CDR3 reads TGTGCCAGCAGTCCAGCGCCCACCTACGAGCAGTACTTC.

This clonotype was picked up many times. Written as DNA, the CDR3 is TGCAGTGCGAGGATAGCGGGGGGGTACAATGAGCAGTTCTTC. This encodes CSARIAGGYNEQFF. This chain connects TRBV20-1 to TRBJ2-1; TRBD2 aligns across 11 bases. Germline assignment: CDR1 DFQATT and CDR2 SNEGSKA (reference sequence). V gave up 6 bases and J gave up 4 bases; unmatched junction bases: 5. The CDR3 loop spans 14 amino acids.

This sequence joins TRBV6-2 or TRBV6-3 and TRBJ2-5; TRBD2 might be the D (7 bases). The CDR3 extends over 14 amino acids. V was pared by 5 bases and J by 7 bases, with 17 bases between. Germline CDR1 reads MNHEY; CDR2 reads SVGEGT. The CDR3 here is CASSGLGGVGTQYF. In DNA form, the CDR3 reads TGTGCCAGCAGTGGACTAGGGGGGGTTGGGACCCAGTACTTC.

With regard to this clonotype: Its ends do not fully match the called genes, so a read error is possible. The CDR3 reads CASRYEKTGSLLF. CDR3 DNA: TGTGCCAGCAGATACGAAAAGACAGGGTCCTTACTCTTC. The V gene is TRBV6-2 or TRBV6-3, the J gene TRBJ2-1; 7 bases map to TRBD1. Germline V gene data show CDR1 as MNHEY and CDR2 as SVGEGT. This CDR3 has 13 residues.

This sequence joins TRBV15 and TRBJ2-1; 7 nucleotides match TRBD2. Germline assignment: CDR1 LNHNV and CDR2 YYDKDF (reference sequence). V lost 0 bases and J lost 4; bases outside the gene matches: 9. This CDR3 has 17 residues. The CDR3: CATSRDRGTISYNEQFF. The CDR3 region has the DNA TGTGCCACCAGCAGAGATCGTGGGACTATCTCATACAATGAGCAGTTCTTC.

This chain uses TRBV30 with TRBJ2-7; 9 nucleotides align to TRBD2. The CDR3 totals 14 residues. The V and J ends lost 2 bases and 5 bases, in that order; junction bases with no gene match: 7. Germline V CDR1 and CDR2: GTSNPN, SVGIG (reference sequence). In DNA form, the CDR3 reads TGTGCCTGGAGTCGAGGCCTAGCGGGGAACGAGCAGTACTTC. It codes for CAWSRGLAGNEQYF.

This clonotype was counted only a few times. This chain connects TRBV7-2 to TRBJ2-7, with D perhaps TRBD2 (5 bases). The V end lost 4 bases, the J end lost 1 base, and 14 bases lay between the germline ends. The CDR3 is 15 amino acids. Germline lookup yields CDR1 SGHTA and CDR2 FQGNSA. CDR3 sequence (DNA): TGTGCCAGCAGCTCAACTAGATTGCCGTCCTACGAGCAGTACTTC. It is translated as CASSSTRLPSYEQYF.

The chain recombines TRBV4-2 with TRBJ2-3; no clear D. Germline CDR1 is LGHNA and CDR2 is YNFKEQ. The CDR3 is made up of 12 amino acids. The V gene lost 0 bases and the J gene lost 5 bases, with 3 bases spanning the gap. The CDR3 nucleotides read TGTGCCAGCAGCCAAGATTTAGATACGCAGTATTTT. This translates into CASSQDLDTQYF.

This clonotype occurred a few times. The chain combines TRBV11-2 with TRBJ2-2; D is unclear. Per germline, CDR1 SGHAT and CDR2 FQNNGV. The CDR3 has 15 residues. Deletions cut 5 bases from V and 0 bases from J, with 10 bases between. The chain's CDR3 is CASSREITNTGELFF. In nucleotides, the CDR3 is TGTGCCAGCAGCCGAGAGATTACGAACACCGGGGAGCTGTTTTTT.

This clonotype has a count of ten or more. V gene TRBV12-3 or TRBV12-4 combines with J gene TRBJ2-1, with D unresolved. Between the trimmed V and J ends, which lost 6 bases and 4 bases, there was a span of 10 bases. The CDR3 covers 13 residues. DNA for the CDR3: TGTGCCAGCAGCCCGGATTTTTACAATGAGCAGTTCTTC. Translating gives CASSPDFYNEQFF.

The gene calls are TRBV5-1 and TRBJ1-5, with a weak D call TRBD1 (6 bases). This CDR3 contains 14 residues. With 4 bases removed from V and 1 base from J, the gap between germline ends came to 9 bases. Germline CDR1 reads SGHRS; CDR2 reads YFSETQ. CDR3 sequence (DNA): TGCGCCAGCAGCCGAGGGGGGAGCAATCAGCCCCAGCATTTT. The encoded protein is CASSRGGSNQPQHF.

The DNA of the CDR3 is TGTGCCAGCAGTTTAGGGGGGGGCTATAACACTGAAGCTTTCTTT. Protein product: CASSLGGGYNTEAFF. The chain has TRBV28 and TRBJ1-1; possible D gene TRBD1, 6 bases. Deletions cut 2 bases from V and 2 bases from J, with 12 bases between. This CDR3 is built from 15 residues. The germline V gene encodes CDR1 MDHEN and CDR2 SYDVKM.

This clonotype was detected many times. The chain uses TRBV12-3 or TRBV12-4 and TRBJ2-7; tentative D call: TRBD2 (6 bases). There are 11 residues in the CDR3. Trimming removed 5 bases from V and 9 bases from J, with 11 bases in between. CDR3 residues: CASSRELGQYF. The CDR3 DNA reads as TGTGCCAGCAGTCGGGAGCTGGGGCAGTACTTC.

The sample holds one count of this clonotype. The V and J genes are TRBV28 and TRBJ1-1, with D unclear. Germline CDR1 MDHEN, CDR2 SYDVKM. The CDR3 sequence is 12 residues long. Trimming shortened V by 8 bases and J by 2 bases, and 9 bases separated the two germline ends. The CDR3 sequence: CASGQENTEAFF. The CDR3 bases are TGTGCCAGCGGGCAAGAAAACACTGAAGCTTTCTTT. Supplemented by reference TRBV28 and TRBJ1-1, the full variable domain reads DVKVTQSSRYLVKRTGEKVFLECVQDMDHENMFWYRQDPGLGLRLIYFSYDVKMKEKGDIPEGYSVSREKKERFSLILESASTNQTSMYLCASGQENTEAFFGQGTRLTVV.

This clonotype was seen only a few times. This CDR3 reads CASSWGPGGGGANVLTF. CDR3 DNA: TGTGCCAGCAGCTGGGGCCCAGGGGGTGGCGGGGCCAACGTCCTGACTTTC. V and J are TRBV7-2 and TRBJ2-6, with 7 bases aligning to TRBD1. J gave up 4 bases and V 4 bases, and 10 bases lay outside the gene matches. CDR3 length: 17 residues. From germline, CDR1 is SGHTA and CDR2 FQGNSA.

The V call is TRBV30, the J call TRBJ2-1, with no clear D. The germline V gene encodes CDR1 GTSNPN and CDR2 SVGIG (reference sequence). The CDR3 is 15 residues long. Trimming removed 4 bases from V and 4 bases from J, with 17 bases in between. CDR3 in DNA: TGTGCCTGGACCCCAAAGACCGGACGGTACAATGAGCAGTTCTTC. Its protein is CAWTPKTGRYNEQFF.

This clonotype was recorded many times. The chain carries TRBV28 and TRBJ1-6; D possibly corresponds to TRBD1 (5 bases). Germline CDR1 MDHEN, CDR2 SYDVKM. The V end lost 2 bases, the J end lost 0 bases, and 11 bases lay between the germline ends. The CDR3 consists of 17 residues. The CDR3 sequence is CASSLRQSSSYNSPLHF. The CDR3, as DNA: TGTGCCAGCAGTTTACGACAGTCAAGCTCCTATAATTCACCCCTCCACTTT.

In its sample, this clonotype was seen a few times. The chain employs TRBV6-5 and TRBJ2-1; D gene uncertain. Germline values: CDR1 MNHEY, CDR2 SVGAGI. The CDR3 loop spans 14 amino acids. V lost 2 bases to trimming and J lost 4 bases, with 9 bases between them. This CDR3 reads CASSYGRLYNEQFF. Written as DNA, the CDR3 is TGTGCCAGCAGTTACGGGCGACTGTACAATGAGCAGTTCTTC.

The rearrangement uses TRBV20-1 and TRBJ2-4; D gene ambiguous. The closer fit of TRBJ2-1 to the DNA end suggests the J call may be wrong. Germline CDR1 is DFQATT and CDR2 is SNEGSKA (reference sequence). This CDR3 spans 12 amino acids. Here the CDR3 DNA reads TGCAGTGCTCCAACGAACCTAAACATTCAGTTCTTC. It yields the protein CSAPTNLNIQFF.

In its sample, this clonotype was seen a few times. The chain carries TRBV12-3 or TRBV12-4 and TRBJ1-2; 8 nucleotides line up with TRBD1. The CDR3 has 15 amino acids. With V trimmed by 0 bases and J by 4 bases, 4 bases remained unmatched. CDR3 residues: CASSLALGTGYGYTF. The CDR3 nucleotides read TGTGCCAGCAGTTTAGCCCTCGGGACAGGCTATGGCTACACCTTC.

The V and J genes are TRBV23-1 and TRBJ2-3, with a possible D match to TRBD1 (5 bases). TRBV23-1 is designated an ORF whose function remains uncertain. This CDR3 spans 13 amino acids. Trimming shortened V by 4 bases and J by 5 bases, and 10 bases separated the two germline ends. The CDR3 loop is CASSPGFKDTQYF. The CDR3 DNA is TGCGCCAGCAGTCCAGGGTTTAAAGATACGCAGTATTTT.

CDR3 bases: TGTGCCAGCAGCCACCTCCGGGACAGGAACACCGGGGAGCTGTTTTTT. Amino acids: CASSHLRDRNTGELFF. The rearrangement joins TRBV14 to TRBJ2-2; TRBD1 matches at 7 bases. V shed 3 bases, J shed 1 base, and the junction held 5 bases outside the gene matches. The CDR3 is 16 amino acids. CDR1 and CDR2 (germline): SGHDN, FVKESK.

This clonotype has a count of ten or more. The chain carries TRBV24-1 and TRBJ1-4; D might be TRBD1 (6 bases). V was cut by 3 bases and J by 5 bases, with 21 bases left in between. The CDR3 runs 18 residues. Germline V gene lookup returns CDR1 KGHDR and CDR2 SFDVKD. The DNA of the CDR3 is TGTGCCACCAGTGATGGATCACTAACAGGGCTCGCAAATGAAAAACTGTTTTTT. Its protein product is CATSDGSLTGLANEKLFF.